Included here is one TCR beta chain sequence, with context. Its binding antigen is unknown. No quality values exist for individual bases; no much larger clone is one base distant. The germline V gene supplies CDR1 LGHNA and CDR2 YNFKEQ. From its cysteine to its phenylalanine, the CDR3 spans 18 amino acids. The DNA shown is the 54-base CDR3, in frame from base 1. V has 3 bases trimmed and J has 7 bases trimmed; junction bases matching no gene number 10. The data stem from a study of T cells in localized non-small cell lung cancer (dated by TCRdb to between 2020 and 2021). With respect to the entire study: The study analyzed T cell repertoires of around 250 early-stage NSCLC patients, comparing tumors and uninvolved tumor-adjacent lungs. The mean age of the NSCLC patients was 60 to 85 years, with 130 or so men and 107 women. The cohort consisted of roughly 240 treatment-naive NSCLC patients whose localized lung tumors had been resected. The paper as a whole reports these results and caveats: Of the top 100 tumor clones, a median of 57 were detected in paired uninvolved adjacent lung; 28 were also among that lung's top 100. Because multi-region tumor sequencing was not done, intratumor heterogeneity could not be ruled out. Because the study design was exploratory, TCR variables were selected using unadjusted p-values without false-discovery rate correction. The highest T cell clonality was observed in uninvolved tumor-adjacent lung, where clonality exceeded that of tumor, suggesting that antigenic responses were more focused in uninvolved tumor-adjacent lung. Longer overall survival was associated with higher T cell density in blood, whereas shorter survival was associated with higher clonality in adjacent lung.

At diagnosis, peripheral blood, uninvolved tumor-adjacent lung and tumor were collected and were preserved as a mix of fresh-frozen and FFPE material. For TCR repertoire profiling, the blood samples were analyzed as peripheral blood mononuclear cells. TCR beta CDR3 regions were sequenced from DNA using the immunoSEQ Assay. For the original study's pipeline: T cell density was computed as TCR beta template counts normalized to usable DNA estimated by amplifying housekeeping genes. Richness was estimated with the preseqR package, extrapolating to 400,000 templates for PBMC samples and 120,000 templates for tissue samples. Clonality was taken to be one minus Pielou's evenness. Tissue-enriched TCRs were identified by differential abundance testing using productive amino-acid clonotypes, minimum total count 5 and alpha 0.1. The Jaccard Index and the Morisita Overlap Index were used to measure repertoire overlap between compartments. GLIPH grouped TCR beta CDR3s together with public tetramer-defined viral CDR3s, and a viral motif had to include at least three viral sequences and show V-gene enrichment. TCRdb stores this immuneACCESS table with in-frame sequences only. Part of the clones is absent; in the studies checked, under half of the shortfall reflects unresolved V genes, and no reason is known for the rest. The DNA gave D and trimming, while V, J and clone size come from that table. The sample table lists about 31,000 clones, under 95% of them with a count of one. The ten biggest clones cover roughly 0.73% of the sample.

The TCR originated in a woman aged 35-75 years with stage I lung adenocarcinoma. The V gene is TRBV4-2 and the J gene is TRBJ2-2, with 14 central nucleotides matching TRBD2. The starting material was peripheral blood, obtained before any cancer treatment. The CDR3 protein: CASSQGTSGRRIGGELFF. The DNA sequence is TGTGCCAGCAGCCAGGGGACTAGCGGGAGACGGATCGGCGGGGAGCTGTTTTTT.